A single TCR beta chain is shown here with its context. Its antigen is currently unknown. Time point denoted: week 5, during vaccination. It was 300 ug of mutant IDH1 20-mer peptide that made up each vaccine dose, given with topical imiquimod. This specimen comes from a study of a mutant IDH1 vaccine in newly diagnosed glioma. Study in general: Mean patient age was about 40 years; 62.5% were male and around 38% female. Antecedent treatment encompassed radiotherapy, temozolomide, or their combination; the majority received both.

Clones were read by immunoSEQ multiplex PCR, and TCRdb kept only the in-frame ones, dropping some. The sample consists of about 40,000 clones, approximately 90% of them appearing once. V dropped 1 base and J dropped 4 bases, with 6 bases sitting between them. CDR1 and CDR2 (germline): GTSNPN, SVGIG (reference sequence). The CDR3 is 12 amino acids. Findings and limits, study-wide: It seemed that pseudoprogression was not linked to changes in the top peripheral T cell clonotypes.

This TCR came from a man aged 50-60 years with glioma. The chain uses TRBV30 and TRBJ2-3, with D perhaps assigned TRBD1 or TRBD2 (5 bases each). The source was PBMCs, collected from a glioma patient whose treatment included an IDH1 peptide vaccine. As DNA, the CDR3 is TGTGCCTGGAGTGGAGGGGCAGATACGCAGTATTTT. It is translated as CAWSGGADTQYF.